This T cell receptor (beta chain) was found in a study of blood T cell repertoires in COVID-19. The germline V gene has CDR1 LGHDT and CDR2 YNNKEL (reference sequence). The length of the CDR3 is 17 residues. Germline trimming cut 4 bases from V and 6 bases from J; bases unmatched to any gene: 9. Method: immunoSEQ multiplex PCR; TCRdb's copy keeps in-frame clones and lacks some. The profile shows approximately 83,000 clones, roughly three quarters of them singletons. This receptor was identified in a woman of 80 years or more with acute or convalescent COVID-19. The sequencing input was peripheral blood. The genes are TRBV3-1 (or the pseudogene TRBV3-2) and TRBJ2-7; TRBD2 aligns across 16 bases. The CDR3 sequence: CASSRPGLAGGPAEQYF. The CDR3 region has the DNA TGTGCCAGCAGCCGCCCGGGACTAGCGGGAGGGCCCGCCGAGCAGTACTTC.